Below are 7 T cell receptor beta chains sequenced from a single sample in a study of T cell changes during pregnancy in multiple sclerosis (dated by TCRdb to about 2019). Library preparation employed the immunoSEQ multiplex PCR assay. This immuneACCESS table, as held by TCRdb, lists in-frame sequences with V and J called but not all clones. Of the missing ones, under half trace to an unresolved V gene in checked studies; the others have no known cause. The sample contains 36,000 or so clones, roughly 92% of them found a single time. Clones ranked in the top ten supply 1.2% of the sample. Input material: PBMCs (not recorded whether the cells were cultured). These receptors all stem from a female donor with multiple sclerosis, enrolled in a pregnancy study.

This clone was recorded once. The chain couples TRBV11-2 to TRBJ1-1; 7 bases agree with TRBD1. CDR3 length equals 15 residues. Germline CDR1 SGHAT, CDR2 FQNNGV. The V gene end was trimmed by 3 bases and the J gene end by 2 bases; junction bases not matched to a gene: 6. CDR3 coding DNA: TGTGCCAGCAGCTTGGCCCAGGGGGTAAACACTGAAGCTTTCTTT. Translating it yields CASSLAQGVNTEAFF.

This chain links TRBV6-1 with TRBJ1-2; tentatively, D is TRBD1 (5 bases). The V and J ends lost 3 bases and 1 base respectively, with 12 bases between them. CDR3 length equals 15 residues. CDR1 MNHNS and CDR2 SASEGT come from the germline V gene. The CDR3 spells CASSDTARDNYGYTF. In DNA form, the CDR3 reads TGTGCCAGCAGTGACACCGCCAGGGATAACTATGGCTACACCTTC.

This clone was detected only once. The chain recombines TRBV7-9 with TRBJ2-3, with D maybe TRBD2 (6 bases). This CDR3 is 16 amino acids long. V was clipped by 7 bases and J by 2 bases, with 19 bases between them. Germline CDR1 is SEHNR and CDR2 is FQNEAQ (reference sequence). The CDR3 sequence is CASNLPTGDVTDTQYF. The CDR3 DNA follows: TGTGCCAGCAACCTCCCGACGGGGGATGTCACAGATACGCAGTATTTT.

This clone was detected once. The J gene is TRBJ1-3, the V gene TRBV6-1; D may be TRBD1 (5 bases). CDR3 length equals 17 residues. Deletions cut 2 bases from V and 2 bases from J, with 16 bases between. Germline loops: CDR1 MNHNS, CDR2 SASEGT. The CDR3 spells CASSELGRAEAGNTIYF. In DNA, the CDR3 is TGTGCCAGCAGTGAACTGGGACGGGCCGAGGCTGGAAACACCATATATTTT.

The V call is TRBV5-5, the J call TRBJ1-2; no reliable D call. The CDR3 loop spans 14 amino acids. In germline, CDR1 is SGHKS, CDR2 YYEKEE (reference sequence). Trimming shortened V by 1 base and J by 2 bases, and 9 bases separated the two germline ends. The CDR3 loop is CASSLSRSNYGYTF. The CDR3 DNA is TGTGCCAGCAGCTTGAGCCGCTCCAACTATGGCTACACCTTC.

This chain joins TRBV11-1 and TRBJ1-3; D unclear. The V end was cut by 2 bases, the J end by 0 bases, with 11 bases between. CDR1 and CDR2 (germline): SGHAT, FQDESV (reference sequence). The CDR3 is 16 amino acids. This chain's CDR3 is CASSLHSKLSGNTIYF. The DNA of the CDR3 is TGTGCCAGCAGCTTACACAGCAAGCTCTCTGGAAACACCATATATTTT.

The chain carries TRBV2 and TRBJ2-1, with 12 bases fitting TRBD2. In germline, CDR1 is SNHLY, CDR2 FYNNEI. The CDR3 extends over 17 amino acids. The V and J ends lost 1 base and 4 bases, in that order; junction bases with no gene match: 5. CDR3 DNA: TGTGCCAGCAGTGAAGGGAGGACTAGCGGGACATACAATGAGCAGTTCTTC. Encoded protein: CASSEGRTSGTYNEQFF.